This T cell receptor beta chain stems from a study of blood T cell repertoires in COVID-19. In the source study's methods: From reference gene primer amplification, estimates of nucleated cell counts were derived. Method: immunoSEQ multiplex PCR; TCRdb's copy keeps in-frame clones and lacks some. D and trimming were read from the DNA, whereas the V and J calls and clone size are those reported in that table. There are about 390,000 clones in the sample; more than 75% occur only once, and roughly 2.1% lies in the top ten. This CDR3 is 16 amino acids long. CDR1 and CDR2 from the germline V gene are KGHSH and LQKENI. The V and J ends lost 5 bases and 0 bases respectively, with 13 bases between them.

This TCR was recovered from an older woman with COVID-19, enrolled during active disease. The chain employs TRBV18 and TRBJ2-2; D might be TRBD2 (6 bases). The material sequenced was peripheral blood. The CDR3 sequence is CASSSTGSTNTGELFF. CDR3 in DNA: TGTGCCAGCTCATCTACCGGGAGTACGAACACCGGGGAGCTGTTTTTT. Full variable domain (remainder filled in from reference TRBV18 and TRBJ2-2): NAGVMQNPRHLVRRRGQEARLRCSPMKGHSHVYWYRQLPEEGLKFMVYLQKENIIDESGMPKERFSAEFPKEGPSILRIQQVVRGDSAAYFCASSSTGSTNTGELFFGEGSRLTVL.